The 30 T cell receptor beta chains below were found in one sample sequenced in a study of blood T cells in healthy people across ages. Using a J-beta primer mix together with a sample-barcoded 5' primer, a second PCR was run for about 6 to 11 cycles. TCRdb fed the 5' RACE reads into MiXCR, producing one record per CDR3 protein. The table lists fewer than 1,000,000 distinct CDR3 sequences, approximately 48% of them singletons. Sequenced input: blood. The receptor set was obtained from a man aged 55 to 70 in good health.

The rearrangement links TRBV4-1 to TRBJ1-4, with 7 bases that match TRBD1. V was clipped by 1 base and J by 0 bases; unmatched bases: 5. The CDR3 length is 17 residues. Germline assignment: CDR1 MGHRA and CDR2 YSYEKL. The CDR3 protein is CASSQGPQGATNEKLFF. CDR3 nucleotide sequence: TGCGCCAGCAGCCAAGGCCCGCAGGGGGCAACTAATGAAAAACTGTTTTTT.

This clonotype was counted a few times. The chain combines TRBV20-1 with TRBJ2-7, with D possibly being TRBD2 (6 bases). Trimming removed 5 bases at V and 0 bases at J, with 20 bases between. This CDR3 is 16 amino acids long. Germline-derived CDR1 and CDR2 are DFQATT and SNEGSKA (reference sequence). In nucleotides, the CDR3 is TGCAGTGCTCGGTTTTGGAGGGACTCCAGCTCCTACGAGCAGTACTTC. Its translation is CSARFWRDSSSYEQYF.

The rearrangement uses TRBV7-8 and TRBJ1-6; no clear D gene. Per the germline V gene, CDR1 is SGHVS and CDR2 is FQNEAQ. This CDR3 is built from 14 residues. V gave up 6 bases and J gave up 7 bases, with 13 bases separating them. CDR3: CASSPRTGNSPLHF. In nucleotides, the CDR3 is TGTGCCAGCAGTCCTCGGACGGGGAATTCACCCCTCCACTTT.

This clonotype has only a few counts. The genes are TRBV5-5 and TRBJ2-1; 8 positions agree with TRBD2. The CDR3 has 15 residues. The V and J ends lost 4 bases and 6 bases, in that order; junction bases with no gene match: 9. Germline CDR1 SGHKS, CDR2 YYEKEE (reference sequence). CDR3 amino acids: CASSTRDSGVNEQFF. The CDR3 DNA sequence: TGTGCCAGCAGCACCCGGGATAGCGGGGTCAATGAGCAGTTCTTC.

The chain combines TRBV11-2 with TRBJ2-7; TRBD2 aligns across 9 bases. This CDR3 is 14 amino acids long. The junction had 3 bases not matched to a gene; V was cut back by 3 bases and J by 3 bases. Germline V gives CDR1 SGHAT, CDR2 FQNNGV. The CDR3 DNA reads TGTGCCAGCAGCTTTTATAGCGGGGGCTACGAGCAGTACTTC. This encodes CASSFYSGGYEQYF.

The genes are TRBV4-3 and TRBJ2-1; 12 nucleotides align to TRBD1. This CDR3 has 14 amino acids. The germline CDR1 and CDR2 sequences are LGHNA and YSLEER. V shed 4 bases, J shed 8 bases, and the junction held 3 bases outside the gene matches. The CDR3 reads CASSLGQGAHEQFF. The CDR3 DNA sequence: TGCGCCAGCAGCCTGGGACAGGGGGCTCATGAGCAGTTCTTC.

To note about this clonotype: Relative to the germline gene, one junction end is altered; a read error may explain this. The chain is built from TRBV7-9 and TRBJ1-1, with 7 bases lining up with TRBD1. The length of the CDR3 is 15 residues. CDR1 is SEHNR and CDR2 is FQNEAQ in the germline V gene (reference sequence). Here the CDR3 reads CVSSQSRQGNTEAFF. The CDR3 DNA is TGTGTCAGCAGCCAAAGTCGACAGGGGAACACTGAAGCTTTCTTT.

This clonotype was recorded at least ten times. This chain joins TRBV4-1 and TRBJ2-5; a weak D match, TRBD1 (5 bases). The length of the CDR3 is 15 residues. Germline assignment: CDR1 MGHRA and CDR2 YSYEKL. Deletions cut 0 bases from V and 4 bases from J, with 12 bases between. The CDR3 here is CASSQDSRARETQYF. The CDR3 region has the DNA TGCGCCAGCAGCCAAGATAGCAGGGCACGAGAGACCCAGTACTTC.

The chain recombines TRBV7-9 with TRBJ1-4; no firm D call. V was trimmed by 2 bases and J by 7 bases, leaving 14 bases between them. Per the germline V gene, CDR1 is SEHNR and CDR2 is FQNEAQ (reference sequence). This CDR3 has 15 amino acids. CDR3 in DNA: TGTGCCAGCAGCTTACGTGGTTCCCGAGGTGAAAAACTGTTTTTT. Residues: CASSLRGSRGEKLFF.

The CDR3 region is CASSVQGVGQETQYF. Here the CDR3 DNA reads TGCGCCAGCAGCGTCCAGGGGGTAGGACAAGAGACCCAGTACTTC. The chain recombines TRBV5-1 with TRBJ2-5; 7 bases match TRBD1. In germline, CDR1 is SGHRS, CDR2 YFSETQ. This CDR3 is built from 15 residues. V trimming: 4 bases; J trimming: 2 bases; junction bases outside the gene matches: 8.

The sample holds a few counts of this clonotype. The chain carries TRBV3-1 and TRBJ2-5; D gene unclear. Germline lookup yields CDR1 LGHDT and CDR2 YNNKEL (reference sequence). This CDR3 has 14 residues. The V gene lost 3 bases and the J gene lost 0 bases, with 8 bases spanning the gap. Here the CDR3 reads CASSQNSHQETQYF. The CDR3 DNA follows: TGTGCCAGCAGCCAGAACAGCCACCAAGAGACCCAGTACTTC.

The genes are TRBV12-3 or TRBV12-4 and TRBJ2-7; 7 nucleotides line up with TRBD1. The J call may be incorrect, as the DNA end agrees better with TRBJ2-5. The CDR3 length is 14 residues. As DNA, the CDR3 is TGTGCCAGCAGGCTGGGACAGTACCAAGAGACCCAGTACTTC. Its protein product is CASRLGQYQETQYF.

The V call is TRBV7-2, the J call TRBJ1-5; TRBD1 is a possible D gene (5 bases). V shed 1 base and J shed 5 bases, with 12 bases lying between them. CDR1 is SGHTA and CDR2 is FQGNSA in the germline V gene. This CDR3 is built from 15 residues. CDR3 coding DNA: TGTGCCAGCAGCTTAGGGGGGGGTGGGGATCAGCCCCAGCATTTT. It codes for CASSLGGGGDQPQHF.

This clonotype has only a few counts. The chain has TRBV7-2 and TRBJ2-7; D gene uncertain. V was cut by 1 base and J by 6 bases, with 10 bases left in between. The CDR3 consists of 13 residues. Germline V CDR1 and CDR2: SGHTA, FQGNSA. CDR3: CASSLVARTEQYF. The CDR3 DNA reads TGTGCCAGCAGCTTAGTGGCCAGAACCGAGCAGTACTTC.

The sample holds a few counts of this clonotype. The rearrangement uses TRBV27 and TRBJ2-1; 10 bases map to TRBD2. Germline V gives CDR1 MNHEY, CDR2 SMNVEV (reference sequence). CDR3 length equals 13 residues. The V and J ends lost 7 bases and 4 bases, in that order; junction bases with no gene match: 1. Here the CDR3 DNA reads TGTGCCAGCACGACTAGCGGGTACAATGAGCAGTTCTTC. Protein product: CASTTSGYNEQFF.

The rearrangement links TRBV4-3 to TRBJ2-7; perhaps D is TRBD1 or TRBD2 (5 bases each). CDR1 and CDR2 (germline): LGHNA, YSLEER. V lost 1 base to trimming and J lost 7 bases, with 17 bases between them. The CDR3 loop spans 15 amino acids. As DNA, the CDR3 is TGCGCCAGCAGCCAAGCCCCCGGGACCTACAATGAGCAGTACTTC. Amino acid sequence: CASSQAPGTYNEQYF.

This clonotype turned up a few times. The chain joins TRBV14 to TRBJ2-5, with TRBD1 matching over 7 bases. This CDR3 has 13 residues. J gave up 5 bases and V 4 bases, and 4 bases lay outside the gene matches. Germline values: CDR1 SGHDN, CDR2 FVKESK. The CDR3 spells CASSRTGWETQYF. The CDR3 bases are TGTGCCAGCAGCCGGACAGGATGGGAGACCCAGTACTTC.

The chain couples TRBV7-9 to TRBJ2-7; the D gene is possibly TRBD2 (7 bases). CDR1 and CDR2 (germline): SEHNR, FQNEAQ (reference sequence). The ends were cut back, 5 bases at V and 3 bases at J, with 17 bases in the middle. The CDR3 is made up of 15 amino acids. The CDR3 reads CASSTKGGVFYEQYF. The CDR3, as DNA: TGTGCCAGCAGCACAAAGGGGGGGGTCTTCTACGAGCAGTACTTC.

The chain uses TRBV20-1 and TRBJ2-4, with D maybe TRBD1 (6 bases). The J call could be wrong; TRBJ2-7 is a better fit for the DNA end. Germline V lookup: CDR1 DFQATT, CDR2 SNEGSKA (reference sequence). CDR3 length equals 14 residues. The CDR3 reads CSAGTGWGNYEQYF. Here the CDR3 DNA reads TGCAGTGCTGGAACAGGGTGGGGCAATTACGAGCAGTACTTC.

Turning to this clonotype: At one end, the junction sequence differs from germline, possibly due to a read error. This chain connects TRBV6-2 or TRBV6-3 to TRBJ1-1; D perhaps matches TRBD1 (5 bases). The length of the CDR3 is 15 residues. Germline V CDR1 and CDR2: MNHEY, SVGEGT. This CDR3 is CASGRPTGVKTEAFF. In DNA form, the CDR3 reads TGTGCCAGCGGCCGACCTACAGGAGTGAAAACTGAAGCTTTCTTT.

This clonotype was counted a few times. The chain recombines TRBV20-1 with TRBJ1-1; 9 positions match TRBD1. The trim removed 4 bases at V and 5 bases at J, leaving 11 bases unmatched. From germline, CDR1 is DFQATT and CDR2 SNEGSKA (reference sequence). The CDR3 runs to 15 residues. CDR3 in DNA: TGCAGTGCTATGACTTCGACAGGGGGAGAGACTGAAGCTTTCTTT. This codes for CSAMTSTGGETEAFF.

The sample holds many counts of this clonotype. The chain couples TRBV20-1 to TRBJ1-2, with TRBD1 as a possible D gene (6 bases). V was pared by 8 bases and J by 4 bases, with 11 bases between. Germline V lookup: CDR1 DFQATT, CDR2 SNEGSKA (reference sequence). This CDR3 has 11 residues. The CDR3 loop reads CSYPDSYGYTF. CDR3 nucleotide sequence: TGCAGTTACCCGGACAGCTATGGCTACACCTTC.

The table lists this clonotype with a count of one. A much larger clone differs by one base, so this may be a read error. The chain has TRBV10-3 and TRBJ2-7, with D uncertain. The CDR3 loop spans 12 amino acids. In germline, CDR1 is ENHRY, CDR2 SYGVKD. CDR3 bases: TGTGCCATCAGTGCCAGCTCCCACGAGCAGTACTTC. Protein: CAISASSHEQYF.

The rearrangement joins TRBV6-2 or TRBV6-3 to TRBJ1-1; D perhaps matches TRBD1 (6 bases). CDR3 size: 15 residues. CDR1 and CDR2 from the germline V gene are MNHEY and SVGEGT. Trimming cost V 4 bases and J 0 bases, with 12 bases left between them. CDR3 amino acids: CASSFYDRMNTEAFF. The CDR3 DNA sequence: TGTGCCAGCAGTTTTTATGACAGGATGAACACTGAAGCTTTCTTT.

V usage is TRBV6-6 and J usage is TRBJ1-2; TRBD1 is a possible D gene (5 bases). From germline, CDR1 is MNHNY and CDR2 SVGAGI (reference sequence). This CDR3 has 12 residues. Trimming took 2 bases from V and 13 from J, leaving 14 bases between them. The CDR3 nucleotides read TGTGCCAGCAGTTACAAGACAGACGCCTTCACCTTC. Protein product: CASSYKTDAFTF.

This clonotype has a handful of counts. This chain joins TRBV5-1 and TRBJ2-5; TRBD2 aligns across 15 bases. Germline CDR1 is SGHRS and CDR2 is YFSETQ. This CDR3 region has 18 residues. V dropped 4 bases and J dropped 4; count of bases not matched to a gene: 11. The CDR3 here is CASSILRTSGGARETQYF. The CDR3 bases are TGCGCCAGCAGCATTCTTCGGACTAGCGGGGGGGCCCGAGAGACCCAGTACTTC.

This clonotype was found once. J is TRBJ2-3 and V is TRBV11-2, with D maybe TRBD1 (6 bases). This CDR3 has 15 residues. The V end lost 5 bases, the J end lost 3 bases, and 15 bases lay between the germline ends. Germline CDR1 and CDR2: SGHAT and FQNNGV. The CDR3 coding sequence is TGTGCCAGCAGCACCAGGGGTTTACGGACAGATACGCAGTATTTT. Its translation: CASSTRGLRTDTQYF.

This clonotype was seen repeatedly, ten times or more. CDR3 coding DNA: TGTGCCAGCGCGGTTCAAGAGACCCAGTACTTC. This codes for CASAVQETQYF. The V gene is TRBV12-3 or TRBV12-4, the J gene TRBJ2-5; no reliable D call. Trimming cost V 8 bases and J 2 bases, with 6 bases left between them. The CDR3 consists of 11 residues.

The chain joins TRBV6-2 or TRBV6-3 to TRBJ1-5; TRBD1 aligns across 8 bases. Trimming removed 5 bases from V and 12 bases from J; junction bases left unmatched: 9. CDR1 MNHEY and CDR2 SVGEGT come from the germline V gene. The CDR3 spans 13 residues. The CDR3 protein is CASSADRVRVQHF. In DNA, the CDR3 is TGTGCCAGCAGTGCGGACAGGGTTCGAGTCCAGCATTTT.

This clonotype showed up just a few times. The V gene is TRBV2, the J gene TRBJ2-4; TRBD1 matches 9 bases. The closer fit of TRBJ2-5 to the DNA end suggests the J call may be wrong. Germline CDR1 SNHLY, CDR2 FYNNEI. This CDR3 has 13 amino acids. Here the CDR3 DNA reads TGTGCCAGCACCCTACAGGGGGCGGAGACCCAGTACTTC. It yields the protein CASTLQGAETQYF.